The present entry profiles one TCR beta chain with its context. Its target is unknown. This sample is drawn from a study of cytomegalovirus exposure and HLA in healthy donors. Study findings and constraints: Only CMV serostatus was available as immune exposure information. Rare TCR sequences predominated, though certain public TCRs were found in many donors. Common viral pathogens (according to a later analysis) appeared linked to several of the most significant clusters.

PCR employed 60 Vbeta and 13 Jbeta primers. Profiled with immunoSEQ multiplex PCR; TCRdb holds only in-frame clones, not every one. The sample consists of some 86,000 clones, roughly 77% of them appearing once. This CDR3 spans 15 amino acids. V gave up 3 bases and J gave up 7 bases; unmatched junction bases: 6. Per germline, CDR1 SGHTA and CDR2 FQGTGA. The receptor comes from a woman in her thirties or forties in good health and CMV-seropositive. The rearrangement links TRBV7-3 to TRBJ2-1, with TRBD2 matching 10 bases. The material sequenced was PBMCs. CDR3 DNA: TGTGCCAGCAGCTTGACCGGACTAGCGGAAAATGAGCAGTTCTTC. Amino acids: CASSLTGLAENEQFF.